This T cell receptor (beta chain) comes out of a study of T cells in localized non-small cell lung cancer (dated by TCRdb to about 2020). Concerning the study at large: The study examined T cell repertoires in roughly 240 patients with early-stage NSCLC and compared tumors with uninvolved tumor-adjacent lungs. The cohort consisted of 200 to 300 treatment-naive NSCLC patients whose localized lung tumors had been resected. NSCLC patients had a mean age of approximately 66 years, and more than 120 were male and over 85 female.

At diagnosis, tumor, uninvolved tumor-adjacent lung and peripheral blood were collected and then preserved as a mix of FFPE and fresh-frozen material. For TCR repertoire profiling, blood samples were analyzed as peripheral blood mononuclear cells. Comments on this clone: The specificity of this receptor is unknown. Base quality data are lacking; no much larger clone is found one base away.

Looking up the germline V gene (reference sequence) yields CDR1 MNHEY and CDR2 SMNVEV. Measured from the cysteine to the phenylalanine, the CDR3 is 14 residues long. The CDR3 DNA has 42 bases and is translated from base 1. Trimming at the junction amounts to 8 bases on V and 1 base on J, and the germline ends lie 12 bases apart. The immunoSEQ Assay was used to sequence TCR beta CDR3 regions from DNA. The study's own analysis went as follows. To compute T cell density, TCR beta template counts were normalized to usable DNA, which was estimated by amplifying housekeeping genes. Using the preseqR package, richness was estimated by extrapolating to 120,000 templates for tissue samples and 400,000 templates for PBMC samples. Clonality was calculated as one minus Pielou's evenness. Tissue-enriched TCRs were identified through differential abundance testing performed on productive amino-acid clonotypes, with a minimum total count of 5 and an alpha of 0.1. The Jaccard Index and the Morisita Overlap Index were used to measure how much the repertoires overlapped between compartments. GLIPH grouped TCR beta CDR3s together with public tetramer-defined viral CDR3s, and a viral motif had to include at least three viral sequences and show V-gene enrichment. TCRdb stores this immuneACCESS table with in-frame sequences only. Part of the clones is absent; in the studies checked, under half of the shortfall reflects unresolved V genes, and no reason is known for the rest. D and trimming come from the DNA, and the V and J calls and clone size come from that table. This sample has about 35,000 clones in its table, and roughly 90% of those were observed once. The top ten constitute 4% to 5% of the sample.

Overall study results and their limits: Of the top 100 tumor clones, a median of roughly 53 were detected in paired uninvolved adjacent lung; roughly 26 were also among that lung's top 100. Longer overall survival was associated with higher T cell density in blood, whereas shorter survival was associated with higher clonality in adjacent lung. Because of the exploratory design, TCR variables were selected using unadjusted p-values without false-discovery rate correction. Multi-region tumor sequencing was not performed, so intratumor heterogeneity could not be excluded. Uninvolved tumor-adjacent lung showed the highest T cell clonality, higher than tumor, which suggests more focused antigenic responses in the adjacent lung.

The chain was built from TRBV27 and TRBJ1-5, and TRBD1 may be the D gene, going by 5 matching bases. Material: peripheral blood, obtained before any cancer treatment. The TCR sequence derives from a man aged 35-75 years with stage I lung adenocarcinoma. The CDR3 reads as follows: CASYWGGSNQPQHF. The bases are TGTGCCAGCTACTGGGGGGGAAGCAATCAGCCCCAGCATTTT.